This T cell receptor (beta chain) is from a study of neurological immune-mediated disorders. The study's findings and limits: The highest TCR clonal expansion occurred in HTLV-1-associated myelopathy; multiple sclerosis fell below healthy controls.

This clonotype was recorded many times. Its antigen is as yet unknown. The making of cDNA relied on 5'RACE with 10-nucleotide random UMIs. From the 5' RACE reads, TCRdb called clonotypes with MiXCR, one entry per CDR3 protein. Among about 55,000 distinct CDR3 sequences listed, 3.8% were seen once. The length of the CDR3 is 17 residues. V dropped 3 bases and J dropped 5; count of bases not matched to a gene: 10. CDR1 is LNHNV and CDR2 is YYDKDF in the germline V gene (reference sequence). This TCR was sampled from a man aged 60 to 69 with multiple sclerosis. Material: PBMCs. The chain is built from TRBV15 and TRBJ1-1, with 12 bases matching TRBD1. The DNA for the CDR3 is TGTGCCACCAGCAGGGGACAGGGGGCGAGGCGGTTGACTGAAGCTTTCTTT. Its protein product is CATSRGQGARRLTEAFF. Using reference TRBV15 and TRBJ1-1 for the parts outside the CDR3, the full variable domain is DAMVIQNPRYQVTQFGKPVTLSCSQTLNHNVMYWYQQKSSQAPKLLFHYYDKDFNNEADTPDNFQSRRPNTSFCFLDIRSPGLGDTAMYLCATSRGQGARRLTEAFFGQGTRLTVV.